The 28 T cell receptor beta chains listed next were all sequenced from one sample in a study of T cell responses to AZD1222 COVID-19 vaccine. Clones were read by immunoSEQ multiplex PCR, and TCRdb kept only the in-frame ones, dropping some. The repertoire includes about 130,000 clones, around 92% of them detected once, and 4.2% sits in the top ten. This specimen consisted of peripheral blood, obtained on day 0 of AZD1222 vaccination. Receptor source: an adult in good health.

CDR3 coding DNA: TGTGCCAGCAGCTTAGGCCAGAAAGGGTTCACAGATACGCAGTATTTT. Residues: CASSLGQKGFTDTQYF. The chain links TRBV28 to TRBJ2-3; D remains ambiguous. V was trimmed by 6 bases and J by 2 bases, leaving 18 bases between them. This CDR3 has 16 residues. The germline V gene encodes CDR1 MDHEN and CDR2 SYDVKM.

The chain is built from TRBV2 and TRBJ1-5, with D possibly being TRBD1 (6 bases). Trimming took off 3 bases at V and 7 bases at J, with 13 bases between the two ends. CDR3 size: 14 residues. CDR1 and CDR2 from the germline V gene are SNHLY and FYNNEI. This CDR3 reads CASSDLRGGQPQHF. CDR3 sequence (DNA): TGTGCCAGCAGTGATCTCAGGGGTGGACAGCCCCAGCATTTT.

The chain links TRBV19 to TRBJ2-2; D perhaps matches TRBD1 (6 bases). V lost 6 bases and J 1 base, leaving 12 bases between the germline ends. CDR1 and CDR2 (germline): LNHDA, SQIVND (reference sequence). The CDR3 consists of 15 residues. The CDR3 region has the DNA TGTGCCAGTAGACAACCGGGACAGAACACCGGGGAGCTGTTTTTT. Its translation: CASRQPGQNTGELFF.

This clone was counted a single time. V gene TRBV9 combines with J gene TRBJ1-2; possible D gene TRBD1, 5 bases. Between the trimmed V and J ends, which lost 3 bases and 0 bases, there was a span of 12 bases. Germline CDR1 is SGDLS and CDR2 is YYNGEE. The CDR3 length is 15 residues. As DNA, the CDR3 is TGTGCCAGCAGCGGCCCCAGGGATCCTAACTATGGCTACACCTTC. It yields the protein CASSGPRDPNYGYTF.

The rearrangement joins TRBV7-3 to TRBJ2-3; 10 nucleotides line up with TRBD2. The V segment lost 2 bases and the J segment 6 bases; nucleotides outside the gene matches: 5. The CDR3 is 15 residues long. Per the germline V gene, CDR1 is SGHTA and CDR2 is FQGTGA. CDR3 DNA: TGTGCCAGCAGCTTATTAGCGGGGGGCGCGGATACGCAGTATTTT. Residues: CASSLLAGGADTQYF.

Concerning this clone: Its ends do not fully match the called genes, so a read error is possible. The chain carries TRBV4-1 and TRBJ1-4; no definite D call. The CDR3 is 13 amino acids. In germline, CDR1 is MGHRA, CDR2 YSYEKL. CDR3 nucleotides: TGCGCCAGCAGCCAAGCTTACAATGAGAAACTGTTTTTT. Residues: CASSQAYNEKLFF.

This rearrangement joins TRBV28 to TRBJ1-5; 8 nucleotides line up with TRBD1. V shed 5 bases and J 9 bases; nucleotides not matched to a gene: 18. The CDR3 extends over 17 amino acids. The V gene's germline CDR1 is MDHEN and CDR2 SYDVKM. Here the CDR3 DNA reads TGTGCCAGCAGTCTCCCCTTAGGGACAGGTTATGTGCGGCCCCAGCATTTT. Translation gives CASSLPLGTGYVRPQHF.

V is TRBV6-5 and J is TRBJ2-7; 7 positions agree with TRBD1. The CDR3 has 14 amino acids. Germline CDR1 is MNHEY and CDR2 is SVGAGI. V gave up 2 bases and J gave up 3 bases; unmatched junction bases: 4. CDR3 sequence: CASSYQDRNYEQYF. For the CDR3, the DNA is TGTGCCAGCAGTTACCAGGACAGGAACTACGAGCAGTACTTC.

In this sample, this clone turned up once. The chain couples TRBV19 to TRBJ1-2; no definite D call. V dropped 4 bases and J dropped 4 bases, with 13 bases sitting between them. Germline values: CDR1 LNHDA, CDR2 SQIVND (reference sequence). The CDR3 extends over 14 amino acids. The CDR3 DNA is TGTGCCAGTAGTAGAGGTGGGGAAGGCTATGGCTACACCTTC. Amino acid sequence: CASSRGGEGYGYTF.

J is TRBJ2-7 and V is TRBV7-2; 10 bases align to TRBD1. The length of the CDR3 is 15 residues. V lost 3 bases and J lost 1; bases outside the gene matches: 3. Germline-derived CDR1 and CDR2 are SGHTA and FQGNSA. The CDR3: CASSLGQGLSYEQYF. CDR3 sequence (DNA): TGTGCCAGCAGCTTGGGACAGGGGCTTTCCTACGAGCAGTACTTC.

J is TRBJ1-3 and V is TRBV29-1; D remains ambiguous. CDR1 is SQVTM and CDR2 is ANQGSEA in the germline V gene. There are 12 residues in the CDR3. Trimming took 6 bases from V and 4 from J, leaving 10 bases between them. CDR3 in amino acids: CSVTGRGNTIYF. DNA for the CDR3: TGCAGCGTCACGGGGAGAGGAAACACCATATATTTT. Using reference TRBV29-1 and TRBJ1-3 for the parts outside the CDR3, the full variable domain is SAVISQKPSRDICQRGTSLTIQCQVDSQVTMMFWYRQQPGQSLTLIATANQGSEATYESGFVIDKFPISRPNLTFSTLTVSNMSPEDSSIYLCSVTGRGNTIYFGEGSWLTVV.

J is TRBJ1-2 and V is TRBV3-1 (or the pseudogene TRBV3-2), with TRBD1 as a possible D gene (5 bases). The V end was cut by 0 bases, the J end by 7 bases, with 9 bases between. Germline CDR1 LGHDT, CDR2 YNNKEL (reference sequence). CDR3 length: 13 amino acids. The CDR3 bases are TGTGCCAGCAGCCAAGATAGAAGGGGTGGCTACACCTTC. This codes for CASSQDRRGGYTF.

The CDR3 here is CASSEGVKSPLHF. The CDR3 region has the DNA TGCGCCAGCAGTGAGGGGGTGAAATCACCCCTCCACTTT. The chain uses TRBV10-1 and TRBJ1-6; D is ambiguous. CDR3 length: 13 amino acids. The ends were cut back, 2 bases at V and 10 bases at J, with 9 bases in the middle. The V gene's germline CDR1 is WNHNN and CDR2 SYGVQD (reference sequence).

In its sample, this clone was seen once. The rearrangement links TRBV5-1 to TRBJ2-3; either TRBD1 or TRBD2 may supply D (6 bases each). V shed 0 bases and J shed 1 base, with 12 bases lying between them. The CDR3 extends over 16 amino acids. CDR1 SGHRS and CDR2 YFSETQ come from the germline V gene. This CDR3 is CASSLAEGEGTDTQYF. CDR3 nucleotides: TGCGCCAGCAGCTTGGCCGAGGGGGAGGGCACAGATACGCAGTATTTT.

The table lists this clone with a few counts. This chain joins TRBV11-3 and TRBJ2-7, with D perhaps matching TRBD1 (6 bases). The V gene lost 5 bases and the J gene lost 2 bases, with 13 bases spanning the gap. This CDR3 spans 14 amino acids. Germline lookup yields CDR1 SGHNT and CDR2 YENEEA. CDR3 amino acids: CASSPYDRPYEQYF. CDR3 DNA sequence: TGTGCCAGCAGCCCCTATGACAGGCCCTACGAGCAGTACTTC.

The chain uses TRBV4-1 and TRBJ2-7; 12 bases are shared with TRBD2. The CDR3 has 16 amino acids. V lost 3 bases, J lost 1 base, and 4 bases stayed unmatched. Germline CDR1 and CDR2: MGHRA and YSYEKL. Here the CDR3 DNA reads TGCGCCAGCAGCCAGGCGACTAGCGGGAGATCCTACGAGCAGTACTTC. It yields the protein CASSQATSGRSYEQYF.

The rearrangement links TRBV5-4 to TRBJ2-5; D is ambiguous. The germline gives CDR1 SGHNT, CDR2 YYREEE (reference sequence). CDR3 length: 15 amino acids. The V and J ends lost 0 bases and 5 bases respectively, with 14 bases between them. CDR3 nucleotide sequence: TGTGCCAGCAGCTTGGGGGGAACGGTTCGGGAGACCCAGTACTTC. Protein product: CASSLGGTVRETQYF. Drawing the rest from reference TRBV5-4 and TRBJ2-5, the complete variable domain is ETGVTQSPTHLIKTRGQQVTLRCSSQSGHNTVSWYQQALGQGPQFIFQYYREEENGRGNFPPRFSGLQFPNYSSELNVNALELDDSALYLCASSLGGTVRETQYFGPGTRLLVL.

This clone was counted a few times. V gene TRBV4-2 combines with J gene TRBJ1-3; D is possibly TRBD1 (5 bases). Per germline, CDR1 LGHNA and CDR2 YNFKEQ. V lost 1 base to trimming and J lost 0 bases, with 10 bases between them. The CDR3 sequence is 16 residues long. CDR3 DNA: TGTGCCAGCAGCCAAGCGACAGTGAGCTCTGGAAACACCATATATTTT. Protein product: CASSQATVSSGNTIYF.

The chain links TRBV6-2 or TRBV6-3 to TRBJ1-6; 9 bases are shared with TRBD1. The V gene end was trimmed by 5 bases and the J gene end by 6 bases; junction bases not matched to a gene: 8. The CDR3 contains 16 residues. The V gene's germline CDR1 is MNHEY and CDR2 SVGEGT. The CDR3 here is CASSDPGQGRNSPLHF. In DNA, the CDR3 is TGTGCCAGCAGTGATCCGGGACAGGGCCGTAATTCACCCCTCCACTTT.

V usage is TRBV2 and J usage is TRBJ2-7, with 9 bases matching TRBD1. V dropped 6 bases and J dropped 3; count of bases not matched to a gene: 6. CDR1 SNHLY and CDR2 FYNNEI come from the germline V gene. The CDR3 totals 14 residues. The CDR3 DNA follows: TGTGCCAGCAGAGGACAGGGGATAGGCTACGAGCAGTACTTC. Translated: CASRGQGIGYEQYF. Using reference TRBV2 and TRBJ2-7 for the parts outside the CDR3, the full variable domain is EPEVTQTPSHQVTQMGQEVILRCVPISNHLYFYWYRQILGQKVEFLVSFYNNEISEKSEIFDDQFSVERPDGSNFTLKIRSTKLEDSAMYFCASRGQGIGYEQYFGPGTRLTVT.

V and J are TRBV5-1 and TRBJ1-2; 11 nucleotides line up with TRBD1. CDR3 length: 18 amino acids. Germline V lookup: CDR1 SGHRS, CDR2 YFSETQ. The ends lost 2 bases at V and 4 bases at J; junction bases unmatched: 13. The chain's CDR3 is CASSLAGTGGDWGYGYTF. In DNA form, the CDR3 reads TGCGCCAGCAGCTTAGCCGGGACAGGGGGTGATTGGGGCTATGGCTACACCTTC.

V gene TRBV30 combines with J gene TRBJ1-1; the D gene is possibly TRBD1 (5 bases). CDR3 length equals 11 residues. Germline loops: CDR1 GTSNPN, CDR2 SVGIG (reference sequence). V was shortened by 3 bases and J by 11 bases, with 13 bases between the two germline ends. CDR3 DNA sequence: TGTGCCTGGAGAGAGGGAGGGGATGCTTTCTTT. As protein: CAWREGGDAFF.

The gene calls are TRBV4-1 and TRBJ1-5; D is ambiguous. This CDR3 is built from 11 residues. The germline gives CDR1 MGHRA, CDR2 YSYEKL. V was pared by 7 bases and J by 4 bases, with 5 bases between. The CDR3 coding sequence is TGCGCCAGCACCATTAATCAGCCCCAGCATTTT. It is translated as CASTINQPQHF.

The chain joins TRBV5-1 to TRBJ2-7, with 9 bases that match TRBD1. The V gene's germline CDR1 is SGHRS and CDR2 YFSETQ. The CDR3 contains 16 residues. The junction had 8 bases not matched to a gene; V was cut back by 0 bases and J by 4 bases. CDR3 DNA sequence: TGCGCCAGCAGCTTGGTTACAGGGGGCTCGGGGTACGAGCAGTACTTC. Protein product: CASSLVTGGSGYEQYF.

In its sample, this clone was seen once. The chain links TRBV10-3 to TRBJ2-1; D is undetermined. CDR1 is ENHRY, CDR2 SYGVKD, per germline. The CDR3 loop spans 16 amino acids. V gave up 3 bases and J gave up 5 bases, with 17 bases separating them. The CDR3 bases are TGTGCCATCAGTGACCGGGTAACCCAAGACCACAATGAGCAGTTCTTC. Protein product: CAISDRVTQDHNEQFF.

The chain links TRBV11-3 to TRBJ2-1; 8 bases agree with TRBD2. J was trimmed by 7 bases and V by 3 bases; bases with no gene match: 8. The CDR3 has 15 residues. Germline loops: CDR1 SGHNT, CDR2 YENEEA. The CDR3 nucleotides are TGTGCCAGCAGCTTTAGCGGGCCGGGGGGGAATGAGCAGTTCTTC. Translating it yields CASSFSGPGGNEQFF.

This rearrangement joins TRBV6-2 or TRBV6-3 to TRBJ1-1; perhaps TRBD1 as D (6 bases). This CDR3 has 14 residues. V lost 3 bases and J lost 9, with 17 bases in between. Germline lookup yields CDR1 MNHEY and CDR2 SVGEGT. CDR3 residues: CASSYIVVGHKAFF. CDR3 coding DNA: TGTGCCAGCAGTTATATTGTCGTGGGACATAAAGCTTTCTTT.

V usage is TRBV6-5 and J usage is TRBJ2-3, with D possibly being TRBD2 (6 bases). Germline loops: CDR1 MNHEY, CDR2 SVGAGI. This CDR3 has 15 residues. Between the trimmed V and J ends, which lost 1 base and 2 bases, there was a span of 10 bases. The CDR3 DNA reads TGTGCCAGCAGTTACTACGCGGGATACACAGATACGCAGTATTTT. It specifies CASSYYAGYTDTQYF.